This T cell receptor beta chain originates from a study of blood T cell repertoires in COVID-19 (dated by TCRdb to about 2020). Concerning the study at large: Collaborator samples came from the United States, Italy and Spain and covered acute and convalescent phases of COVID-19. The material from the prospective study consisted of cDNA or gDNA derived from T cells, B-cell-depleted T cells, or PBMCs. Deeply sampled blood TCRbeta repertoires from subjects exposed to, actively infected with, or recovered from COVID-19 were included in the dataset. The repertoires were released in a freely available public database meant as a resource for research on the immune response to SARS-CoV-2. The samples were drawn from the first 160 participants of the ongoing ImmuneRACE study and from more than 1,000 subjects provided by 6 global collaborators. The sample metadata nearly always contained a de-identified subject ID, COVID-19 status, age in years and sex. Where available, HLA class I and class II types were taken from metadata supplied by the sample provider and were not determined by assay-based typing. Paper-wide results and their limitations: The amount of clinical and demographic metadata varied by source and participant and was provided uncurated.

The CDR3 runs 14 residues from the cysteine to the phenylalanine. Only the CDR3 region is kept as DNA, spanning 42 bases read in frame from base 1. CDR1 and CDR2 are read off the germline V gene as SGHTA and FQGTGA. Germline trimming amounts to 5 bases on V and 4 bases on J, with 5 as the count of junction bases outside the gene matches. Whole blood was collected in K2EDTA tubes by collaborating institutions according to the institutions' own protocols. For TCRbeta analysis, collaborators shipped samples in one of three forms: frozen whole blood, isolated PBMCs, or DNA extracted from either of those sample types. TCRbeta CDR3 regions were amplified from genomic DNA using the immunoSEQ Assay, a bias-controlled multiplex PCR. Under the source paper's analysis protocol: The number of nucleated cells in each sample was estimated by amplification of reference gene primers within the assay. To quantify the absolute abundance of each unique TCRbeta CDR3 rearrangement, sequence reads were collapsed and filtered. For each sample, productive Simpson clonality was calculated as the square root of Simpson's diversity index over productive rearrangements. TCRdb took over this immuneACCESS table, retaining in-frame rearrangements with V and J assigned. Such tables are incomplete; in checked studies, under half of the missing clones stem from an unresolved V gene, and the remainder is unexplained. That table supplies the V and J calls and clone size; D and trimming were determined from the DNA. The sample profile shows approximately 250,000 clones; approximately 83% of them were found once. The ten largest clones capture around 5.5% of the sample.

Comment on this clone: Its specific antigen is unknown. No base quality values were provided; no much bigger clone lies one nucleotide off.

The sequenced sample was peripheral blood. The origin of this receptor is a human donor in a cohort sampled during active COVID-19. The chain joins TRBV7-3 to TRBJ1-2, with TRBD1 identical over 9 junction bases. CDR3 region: CASSLTGGAYGYTF. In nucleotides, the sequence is TGTGCCAGCAGCCTTACAGGGGGCGCCTATGGCTACACCTTC.